This T cell receptor (beta chain) comes out of a study of vaccination effects on CD4 cells after COVID-19. Study results and limitations: Marked clonal contraction was seen late after vaccination (in both infection- and vaccine-induced clones).

Expansion with viral peptide pools was applied to antigen-specific CD4+ T cells by the ViraFEST assay prior to sequencing. Subsequent to a culture period of about ten days, CD4+ T cells were isolated. Participants were given two doses of BNT162b2 or mRNA-1273 vaccine. Vaccine recipients lacked prior SARS-CoV-2 infection and had negative nucleocapsid antibodies. Peptides at 10 ug/ml and IL-2 at about 9.8 IU/ml were added to some 2 million PBMC per well. Cultures had half their medium replaced with IL-2 medium on days 3 and 7. Assay used: immunoSEQ multiplex PCR; TCRdb lists only in-frame clones, some missing. The sample lists about 46,000 clones, under 85% occurring once. On this clone itself: Its antigen is not identified.

The V gene's germline CDR1 is SGHRS and CDR2 YFSETQ. This CDR3 is built from 14 residues. Trimming cost V 4 bases and J 1 base, with 11 bases left between them. V is TRBV5-1 and J is TRBJ2-5; a weak D match, TRBD1 (5 bases). The clonotype comes from a human donor who received a COVID-19 vaccine. The material was CD4+ T cells from PBMCs cultured with HCoV-OC43 spike peptides, obtained after COVID-19 vaccination. Indicated subset: HCoV-OC43 spike overlapping peptide pool stimulation. This CDR3 is CASSPGQAQETQYF. The CDR3 region has the DNA TGCGCCAGCAGCCCTGGACAAGCCCAAGAGACCCAGTACTTC.